The TCR beta chain described here comes from a study of blood T cell repertoires in COVID-19. About the research overall: Spain, Italy and the United States supplied samples that represented acute and convalescent COVID-19. Sources were T cells, B-cell-depleted T cells, or PBMCs; the material itself was cDNA or gDNA.

As processed by the authors: It was from reference gene primer amplification that nucleated cell counts were estimated. The table came from immunoSEQ multiplex PCR; TCRdb's copy has only in-frame clones and leaves some out. For V, J and clone size, that table is used; D and trimming come from the DNA. This table holds fewer than 250,000 clones, approximately 85% found once. CDR1 MNHNS and CDR2 SASEGT come from the germline V gene. V dropped 0 bases and J dropped 3 bases, with 11 bases sitting between them. This CDR3 is built from 15 residues. V is TRBV6-1 and J is TRBJ1-2; D gene uncertain. This clonotype originated in a man aged 40-49 years with acute or convalescent COVID-19. Sequenced: peripheral blood. This CDR3 is CASSEASHPYYGYTF. As DNA, the CDR3 is TGTGCCAGCAGTGAAGCGAGCCACCCATACTATGGCTACACCTTC.